This TCR beta chain was recovered during a study of blood T cell repertoires in COVID-19. Study information: Some COVID-19 samples were acute and others convalescent; all came from the United States, Italy and Spain. PBMCs, B-cell-depleted T cells, or T cells provided the cDNA or gDNA that made up the material.

As processed by the authors: Estimation of nucleated cell counts relied on the amplification of reference gene primers. Libraries were prepared by immunoSEQ multiplex PCR; TCRdb keeps only in-frame clonotypes and omits some of them. V and J calls plus clone size are reproduced from that table; the DNA served to infer D and trimming. The sample includes about 240,000 clones, roughly 86% seen only once; the top ten take around 4%. Germline lookup yields CDR1 SGHRS and CDR2 YFSETQ. V lost 0 bases and J lost 2; bases outside the gene matches: 3. This CDR3 spans 15 amino acids. This receptor was obtained from a man aged 50-60 years with acute or convalescent COVID-19. Sequenced material: peripheral blood. The V call is TRBV5-1, the J call TRBJ2-7; TRBD2 aligns across 9 bases. This CDR3 is CASSLASGAPYEQYF. The CDR3 region has the DNA TGCGCCAGCAGCTTGGCTAGCGGGGCCCCCTACGAGCAGTACTTC.